The entry below describes one T cell receptor (beta chain). The data were obtained in a study of T cell changes during pregnancy in multiple sclerosis. The data were produced by immunoSEQ multiplex PCR, yet TCRdb's version contains in-frame clones alone and is incomplete. The sample gives around 100,000 clones, 92% of which show up once; about 2% is in the top ten. Germline V CDR1 and CDR2: SEHNR, FQNEAQ (reference sequence). The CDR3 consists of 14 residues. The V gene lost 1 base and the J gene lost 6 bases, with 9 bases spanning the gap. Sample: peripheral blood, taken after pregnancy. The chain carries TRBV7-9 and TRBJ2-2; D remains ambiguous. The sequence was collected from a female donor with multiple sclerosis, enrolled in a pregnancy study. CDR3: CASSLVLGAGELFF. CDR3 nucleotide sequence: TGTGCCAGCAGCTTAGTATTAGGAGCCGGGGAGCTGTTTTTT. Using reference TRBV7-9 and TRBJ2-2 for the parts outside the CDR3, the full variable domain is DTGVSQNPRHKITKRGQNVTFRCDPISEHNRLYWYRQTLGQGPEFLTYFQNEAQLEKSRLLSDRFSAERPKGSFSTLEIQRTEQGDSAMYLCASSLVLGAGELFFGEGSRLTVL.